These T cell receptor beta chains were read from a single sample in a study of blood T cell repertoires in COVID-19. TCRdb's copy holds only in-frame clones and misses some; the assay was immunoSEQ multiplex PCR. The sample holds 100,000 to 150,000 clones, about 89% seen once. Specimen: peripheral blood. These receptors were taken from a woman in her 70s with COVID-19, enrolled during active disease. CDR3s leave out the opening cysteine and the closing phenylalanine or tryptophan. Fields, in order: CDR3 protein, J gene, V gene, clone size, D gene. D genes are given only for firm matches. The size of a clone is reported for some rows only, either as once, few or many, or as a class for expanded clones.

CDR3 protein: SVAVTGGEGYT
J gene: TRBJ1-2
V gene: TRBV29-1
clone size: few
D gene: TRBD1

CDR3 protein: ASSRGTEGYT
J gene: TRBJ1-2
V gene: TRBV12-3/TRBV12-4
clone size: -
D gene: TRBD1

CDR3 protein: ASSPGTEYGYT
J gene: TRBJ1-2
V gene: TRBV18
clone size: -
D gene: TRBD1

CDR3 protein: ASSLQETDTQY
J gene: TRBJ2-3
V gene: TRBV4-1
clone size: -
D gene: -

CDR3 protein: ASTQGSGTEAF
J gene: TRBJ1-1
V gene: TRBV2
clone size: -
D gene: -

CDR3 protein: ACDRGPRTGELF
J gene: TRBJ2-2
V gene: TRBV30
clone size: -
D gene: TRBD1

CDR3 protein: ASRGRGAYTDTQY
J gene: TRBJ2-3
V gene: TRBV6-5
clone size: -
D gene: TRBD2

CDR3 protein: ASSIGQGARSPLH
J gene: TRBJ1-6
V gene: TRBV19
clone size: -
D gene: TRBD1

CDR3 protein: ASSGVADTQY
J gene: TRBJ2-3
V gene: TRBV10-1
clone size: -
D gene: -

CDR3 protein: ASSLGDSLGHYGYT
J gene: TRBJ1-2
V gene: TRBV5-1
clone size: -
D gene: TRBD1

CDR3 protein: ASSSVWSLNTEAF
J gene: TRBJ1-1
V gene: TRBV28
clone size: -
D gene: -

CDR3 protein: AISDSGSGGYEQY
J gene: TRBJ2-7
V gene: TRBV10-3
clone size: once
D gene: -

CDR3 protein: ASSSRDRVYEQY
J gene: TRBJ2-7
V gene: TRBV19
clone size: -
D gene: TRBD1

CDR3 protein: ASSLFSGTSETQY
J gene: TRBJ2-5
V gene: TRBV7-9
clone size: -
D gene: TRBD2

CDR3 protein: ASRGSLAGRFSYEQY
J gene: TRBJ2-7
V gene: TRBV2
clone size: -
D gene: TRBD2

CDR3 protein: AWSWAGRPDTQY
J gene: TRBJ2-3
V gene: TRBV30
clone size: -
D gene: -

CDR3 protein: ASSPPGVQETQY
J gene: TRBJ2-5
V gene: TRBV5-5
clone size: once
D gene: -

CDR3 protein: ASSVHGTADEKLF
J gene: TRBJ1-4
V gene: TRBV7-9
clone size: -
D gene: TRBD1

CDR3 protein: ASSKNPGQGQGYT
J gene: TRBJ1-2
V gene: TRBV4-1
clone size: -
D gene: TRBD1

CDR3 protein: ASSPGTVSNTGELF
J gene: TRBJ2-2
V gene: TRBV9
clone size: few
D gene: TRBD1

CDR3 protein: ASSWPISAGSTDTQY
J gene: TRBJ2-3
V gene: TRBV5-1
clone size: -
D gene: -

CDR3 protein: ASSPHLTGSTGELF
J gene: TRBJ2-2
V gene: TRBV19
clone size: -
D gene: -

CDR3 protein: ASSLSPTPYTEAF
J gene: TRBJ1-1
V gene: TRBV5-5
clone size: -
D gene: -

CDR3 protein: ASRSQGAATDTQY
J gene: TRBJ2-3
V gene: TRBV19
clone size: -
D gene: TRBD1

CDR3 protein: ASSYTQGRLF
J gene: TRBJ1-4
V gene: TRBV6-2/TRBV6-3
clone size: -
D gene: -

CDR3 protein: ASSGPSLYHGYTEAF
J gene: TRBJ1-1
V gene: TRBV27
clone size: -
D gene: -

CDR3 protein: ASTPGLAPGELF
J gene: TRBJ2-2
V gene: TRBV9
clone size: -
D gene: TRBD2

CDR3 protein: ASSSYRAATNEKLF
J gene: TRBJ1-4
V gene: TRBV6-5
clone size: -
D gene: -